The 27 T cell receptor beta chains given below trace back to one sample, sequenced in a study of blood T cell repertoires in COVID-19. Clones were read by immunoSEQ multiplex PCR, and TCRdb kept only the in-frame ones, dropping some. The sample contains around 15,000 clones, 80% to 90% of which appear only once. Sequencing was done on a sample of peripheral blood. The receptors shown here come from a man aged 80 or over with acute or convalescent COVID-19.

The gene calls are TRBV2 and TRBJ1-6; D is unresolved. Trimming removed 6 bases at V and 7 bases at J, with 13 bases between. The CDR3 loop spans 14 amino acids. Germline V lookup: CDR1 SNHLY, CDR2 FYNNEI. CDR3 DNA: TGTGCCAGCAGGATGGACTGGGCGAATTCACCCCTCCACTTT. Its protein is CASRMDWANSPLHF.

In DNA, the CDR3 is TGTGCCAGCAGTAGGGGAGGGCAGCCCCAGCATTTT. Translated, it gives CASSRGGQPQHF. V usage is TRBV2 and J usage is TRBJ1-5, with D perhaps matching TRBD1 (5 bases). V was shortened by 5 bases and J by 7 bases, with 9 bases between the two germline ends. The length of the CDR3 is 12 residues. The germline V gene encodes CDR1 SNHLY and CDR2 FYNNEI.

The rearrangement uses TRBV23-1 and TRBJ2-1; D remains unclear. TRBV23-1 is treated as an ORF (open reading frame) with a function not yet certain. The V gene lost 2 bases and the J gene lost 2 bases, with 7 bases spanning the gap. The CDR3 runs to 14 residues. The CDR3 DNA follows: TGCGCCAGCAGTCAACAGGAACCCTACAATGAGCAGTTCTTC. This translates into CASSQQEPYNEQFF.

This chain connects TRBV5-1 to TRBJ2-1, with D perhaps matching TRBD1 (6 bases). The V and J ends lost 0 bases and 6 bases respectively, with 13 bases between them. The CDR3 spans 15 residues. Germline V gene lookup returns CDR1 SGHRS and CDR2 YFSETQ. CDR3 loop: CASSLGDKIFNEQFF. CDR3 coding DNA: TGCGCCAGCAGCTTGGGGGACAAAATATTCAATGAGCAGTTCTTC. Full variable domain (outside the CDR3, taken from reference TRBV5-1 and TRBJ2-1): KAGVTQTPRYLIKTRGQQVTLSCSPISGHRSVSWYQQTPGQGLQFLFEYFSETQRNKGNFPGRFSGRQFSNSRSEMNVSTLELGDSALYLCASSLGDKIFNEQFFGPGTRLTVL.

The CDR3 loop is CASSPSTGGRQYF. The CDR3 nucleotides are TGTGCCAGCAGCCCCTCGACAGGGGGAAGGCAGTATTTT. The V call is TRBV7-3, the J call TRBJ2-3; the match to TRBD1 covers 9 bases. The trim removed 5 bases at V and 11 bases at J, leaving 8 bases unmatched. The CDR3 spans 13 residues. In germline, CDR1 is SGHTA, CDR2 FQGTGA.

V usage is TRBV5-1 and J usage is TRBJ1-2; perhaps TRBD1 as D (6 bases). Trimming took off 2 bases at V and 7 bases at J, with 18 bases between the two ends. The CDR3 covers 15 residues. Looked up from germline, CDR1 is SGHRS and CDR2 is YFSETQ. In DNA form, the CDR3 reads TGCGCCAGCAGCTTAGTACTCACAGGGAGTGGTGGCTACACCTTC. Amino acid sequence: CASSLVLTGSGGYTF.

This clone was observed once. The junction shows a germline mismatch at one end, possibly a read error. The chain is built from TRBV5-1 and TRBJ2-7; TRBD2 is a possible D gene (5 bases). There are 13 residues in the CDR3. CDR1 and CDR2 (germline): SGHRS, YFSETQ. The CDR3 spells CANSFGETYEQYF. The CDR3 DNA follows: TGCGCCAACAGCTTTGGGGAGACCTACGAGCAGTACTTC.

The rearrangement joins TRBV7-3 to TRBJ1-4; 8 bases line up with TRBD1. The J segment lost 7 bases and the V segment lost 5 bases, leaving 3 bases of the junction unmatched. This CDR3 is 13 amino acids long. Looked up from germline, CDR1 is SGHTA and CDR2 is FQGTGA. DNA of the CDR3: TGTGCCAGCAGCGGCGACAGGGGTGAAAAACTGTTTTTT. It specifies CASSGDRGEKLFF.

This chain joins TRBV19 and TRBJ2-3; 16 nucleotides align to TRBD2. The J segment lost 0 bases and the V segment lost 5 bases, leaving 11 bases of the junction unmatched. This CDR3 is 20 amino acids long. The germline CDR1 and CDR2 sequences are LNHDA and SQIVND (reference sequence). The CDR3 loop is CASSLSGTSGGASSTDTQYF. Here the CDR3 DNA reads TGTGCCAGTAGTCTATCCGGGACTAGCGGGGGGGCTAGTAGCACAGATACGCAGTATTTT.

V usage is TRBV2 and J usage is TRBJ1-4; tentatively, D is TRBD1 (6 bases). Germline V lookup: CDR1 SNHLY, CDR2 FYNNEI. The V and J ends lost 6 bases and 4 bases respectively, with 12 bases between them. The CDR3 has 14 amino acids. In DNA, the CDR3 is TGTGCCAGCAGCGAACAGGGCCTTAATGAAAAACTGTTTTTT. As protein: CASSEQGLNEKLFF.

The CDR3 loop is CASSLDRGSTGELFF. CDR3 nucleotides: TGTGCCAGCAGCTTAGATAGAGGTTCCACCGGGGAGCTGTTTTTT. The chain has TRBV5-4 and TRBJ2-2, with D unclear. CDR1 and CDR2 (germline): SGHNT, YYREEE (reference sequence). The CDR3 is 15 residues long. Trimming pared 2 bases from V and 4 bases from J, leaving 12 bases between.

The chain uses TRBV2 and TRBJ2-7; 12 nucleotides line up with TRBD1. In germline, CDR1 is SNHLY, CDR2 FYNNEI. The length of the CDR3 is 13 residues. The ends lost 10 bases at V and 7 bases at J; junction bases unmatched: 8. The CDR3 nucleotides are TGTGCCACGGGACAGGGGGCATCGGAAGAGCAGTACTTC. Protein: CATGQGASEEQYF.

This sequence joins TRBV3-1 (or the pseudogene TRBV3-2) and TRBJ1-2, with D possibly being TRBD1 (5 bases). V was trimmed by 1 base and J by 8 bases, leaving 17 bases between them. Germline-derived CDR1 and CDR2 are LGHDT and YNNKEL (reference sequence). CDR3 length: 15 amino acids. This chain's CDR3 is CASSQAPGLGRGYTF. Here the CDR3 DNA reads TGTGCCAGCAGCCAAGCTCCGGGACTCGGCCGGGGCTACACCTTC.

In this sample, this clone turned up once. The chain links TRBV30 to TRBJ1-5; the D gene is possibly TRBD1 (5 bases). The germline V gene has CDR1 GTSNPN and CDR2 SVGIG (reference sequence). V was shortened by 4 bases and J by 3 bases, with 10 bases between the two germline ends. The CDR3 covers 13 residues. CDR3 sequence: CAWNHRFNQPQHF. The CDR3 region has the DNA TGTGCCTGGAACCACAGGTTCAATCAGCCCCAGCATTTT.

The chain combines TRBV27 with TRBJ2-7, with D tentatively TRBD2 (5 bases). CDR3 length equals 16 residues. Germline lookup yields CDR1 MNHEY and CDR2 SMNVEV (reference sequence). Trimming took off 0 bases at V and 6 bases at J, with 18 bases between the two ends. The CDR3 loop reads CASSLSLGVRVGEQYF. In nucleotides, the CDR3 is TGTGCCAGCAGTTTATCGTTGGGAGTACGAGTCGGCGAGCAGTACTTC.

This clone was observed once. CDR3 nucleotides: TGTGCCTGGAGTGACTACAGGGAAGGCGGGGAGCTGTTTTTT. Its protein is CAWSDYREGGELFF. The genes are TRBV30 and TRBJ2-2, with D possibly TRBD1 on 6 matching bases. Trimming pared 1 base from V and 7 bases from J, leaving 13 bases between. The CDR3 spans 14 residues. Per the germline V gene, CDR1 is GTSNPN and CDR2 is SVGIG (reference sequence).

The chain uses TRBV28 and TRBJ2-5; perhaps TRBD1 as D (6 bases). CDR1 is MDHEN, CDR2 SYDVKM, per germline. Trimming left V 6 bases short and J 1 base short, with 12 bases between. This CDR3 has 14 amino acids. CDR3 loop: CASSAADSQETQYF. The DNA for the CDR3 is TGTGCCAGCAGCGCTGCGGACAGCCAAGAGACCCAGTACTTC.

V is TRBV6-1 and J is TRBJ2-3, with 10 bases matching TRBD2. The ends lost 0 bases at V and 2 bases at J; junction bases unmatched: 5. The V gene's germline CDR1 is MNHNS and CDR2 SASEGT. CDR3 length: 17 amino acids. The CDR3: CASSEATGTSDTDTQYF. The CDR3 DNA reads TGTGCCAGCAGTGAAGCGACCGGGACTAGCGACACAGATACGCAGTATTTT.

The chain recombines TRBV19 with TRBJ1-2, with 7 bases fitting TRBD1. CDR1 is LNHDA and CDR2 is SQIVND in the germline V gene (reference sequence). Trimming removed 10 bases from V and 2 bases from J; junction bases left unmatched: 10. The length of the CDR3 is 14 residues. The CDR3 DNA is TGTGCCATTAAAACGGGACAGAGCAACTATGGCTACACCTTC. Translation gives CAIKTGQSNYGYTF.

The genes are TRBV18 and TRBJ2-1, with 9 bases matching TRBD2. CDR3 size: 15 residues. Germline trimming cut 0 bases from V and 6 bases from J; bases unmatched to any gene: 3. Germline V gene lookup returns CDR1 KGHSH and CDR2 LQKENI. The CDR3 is CASSPPGSGGNEQFF. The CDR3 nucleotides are TGTGCCAGCTCACCACCGGGTAGCGGGGGCAATGAGCAGTTCTTC.

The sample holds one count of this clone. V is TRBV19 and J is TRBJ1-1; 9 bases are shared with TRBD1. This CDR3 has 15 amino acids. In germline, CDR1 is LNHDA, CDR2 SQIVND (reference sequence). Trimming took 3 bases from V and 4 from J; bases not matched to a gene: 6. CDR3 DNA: TGTGCCAGTAGTATGGGGGACAGGGTCGCCACTGAAGCTTTCTTT. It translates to CASSMGDRVATEAFF. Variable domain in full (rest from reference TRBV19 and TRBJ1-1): DGGITQSPKYLFRKEGQNVTLSCEQNLNHDAMYWYRQDPGQGLRLIYYSQIVNDFQKGDIAEGYSVSREKKESFPLTVTSAQKNPTAFYLCASSMGDRVATEAFFGQGTRLTVV.

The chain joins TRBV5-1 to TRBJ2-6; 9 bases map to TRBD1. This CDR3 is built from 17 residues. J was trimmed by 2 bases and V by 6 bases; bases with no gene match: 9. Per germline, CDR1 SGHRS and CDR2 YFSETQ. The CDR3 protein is CASTLGQGRPGANVLTF. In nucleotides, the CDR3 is TGCGCCAGCACCCTGGGACAGGGAAGGCCTGGGGCCAACGTCCTGACTTTC.

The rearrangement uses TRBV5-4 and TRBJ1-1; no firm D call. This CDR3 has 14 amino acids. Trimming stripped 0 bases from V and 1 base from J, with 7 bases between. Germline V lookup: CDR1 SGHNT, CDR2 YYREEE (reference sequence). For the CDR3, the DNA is TGTGCCAGCAGCTTGGTTTCGGGGAACACTGAAGCTTTCTTT. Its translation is CASSLVSGNTEAFF.

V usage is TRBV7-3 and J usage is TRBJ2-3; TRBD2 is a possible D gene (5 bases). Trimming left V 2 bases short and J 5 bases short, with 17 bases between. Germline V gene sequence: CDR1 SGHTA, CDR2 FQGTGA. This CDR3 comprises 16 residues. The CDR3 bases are TGTGCCAGCAGCTTATGGGCGGTTGGGAGAGAAGATACGCAGTATTTT. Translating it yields CASSLWAVGREDTQYF.

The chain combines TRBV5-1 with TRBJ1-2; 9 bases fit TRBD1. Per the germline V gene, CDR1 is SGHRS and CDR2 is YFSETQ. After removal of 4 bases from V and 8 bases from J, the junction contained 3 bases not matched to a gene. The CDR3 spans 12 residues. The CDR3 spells CASSLGTGGYTF. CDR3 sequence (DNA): TGCGCCAGCAGCCTAGGGACAGGGGGCTACACCTTC.

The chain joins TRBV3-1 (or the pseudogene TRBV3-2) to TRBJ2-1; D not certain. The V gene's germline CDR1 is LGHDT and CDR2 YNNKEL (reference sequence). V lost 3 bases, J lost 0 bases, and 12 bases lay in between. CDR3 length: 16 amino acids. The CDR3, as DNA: TGTGCCAGCAGCCATTCGGAACGAGGCTCCTACAATGAGCAGTTCTTC. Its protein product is CASSHSERGSYNEQFF.

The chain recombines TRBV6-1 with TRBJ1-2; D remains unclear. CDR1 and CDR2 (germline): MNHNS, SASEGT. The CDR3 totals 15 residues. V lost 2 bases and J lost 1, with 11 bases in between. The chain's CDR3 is CASSEIPVRNYGYTF. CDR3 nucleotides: TGTGCCAGCAGTGAAATCCCAGTTCGTAACTATGGCTACACCTTC.